Detailed here is one T cell receptor (beta chain). Its specificity is unknown. The data were taken from a study of PD-1 blockade in classical Hodgkin lymphoma. V lost 4 bases to trimming and J lost 2 bases; unmatched junction nucleotides: 5. Per the germline V gene, CDR1 is MNHNS and CDR2 is SASEGT. This CDR3 comprises 15 residues. Findings and caveats of the study: Patients newly diagnosed and complete responders had comparable baseline diversity. Only CD4+ TCR diversity, not CD8+, had risen significantly by C4D1.

Brentuximab vedotin exposure varied among the patients, all of whom had relapsed after autologous stem cell transplantation. After thawing, PBMCs were subjected to magnetic negative selection to isolate CD8+ T cells. Clones were sequenced by immunoSEQ multiplex PCR, and TCRdb holds only the in-frame ones, with some missing. The profile shows more than 25,000 clones, around 88% of them singletons. The rearrangement joins TRBV6-1 to TRBJ2-5; 9 positions match TRBD2. The sample in question was CD8+ T cells from blood, obtained at baseline. The TCR originated in a human donor with classical Hodgkin lymphoma. CDR3 DNA: TGTGCCAGCAGTGGTCTAGCGGGGACGCAAGAGACCCAGTACTTC. Translating it yields CASSGLAGTQETQYF.